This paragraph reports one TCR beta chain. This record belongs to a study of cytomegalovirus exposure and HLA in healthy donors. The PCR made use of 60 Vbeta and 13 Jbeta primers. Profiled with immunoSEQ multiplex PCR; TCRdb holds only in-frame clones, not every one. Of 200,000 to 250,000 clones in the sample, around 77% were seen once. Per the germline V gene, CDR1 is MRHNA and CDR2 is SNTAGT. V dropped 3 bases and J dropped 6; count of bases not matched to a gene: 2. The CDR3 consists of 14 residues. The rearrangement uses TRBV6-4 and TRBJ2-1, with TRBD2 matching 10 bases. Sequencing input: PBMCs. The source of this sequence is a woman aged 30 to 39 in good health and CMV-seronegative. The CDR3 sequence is CASSELAGINEQFF. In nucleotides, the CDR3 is TGTGCCAGCAGTGAACTAGCGGGAATCAATGAGCAGTTCTTC.